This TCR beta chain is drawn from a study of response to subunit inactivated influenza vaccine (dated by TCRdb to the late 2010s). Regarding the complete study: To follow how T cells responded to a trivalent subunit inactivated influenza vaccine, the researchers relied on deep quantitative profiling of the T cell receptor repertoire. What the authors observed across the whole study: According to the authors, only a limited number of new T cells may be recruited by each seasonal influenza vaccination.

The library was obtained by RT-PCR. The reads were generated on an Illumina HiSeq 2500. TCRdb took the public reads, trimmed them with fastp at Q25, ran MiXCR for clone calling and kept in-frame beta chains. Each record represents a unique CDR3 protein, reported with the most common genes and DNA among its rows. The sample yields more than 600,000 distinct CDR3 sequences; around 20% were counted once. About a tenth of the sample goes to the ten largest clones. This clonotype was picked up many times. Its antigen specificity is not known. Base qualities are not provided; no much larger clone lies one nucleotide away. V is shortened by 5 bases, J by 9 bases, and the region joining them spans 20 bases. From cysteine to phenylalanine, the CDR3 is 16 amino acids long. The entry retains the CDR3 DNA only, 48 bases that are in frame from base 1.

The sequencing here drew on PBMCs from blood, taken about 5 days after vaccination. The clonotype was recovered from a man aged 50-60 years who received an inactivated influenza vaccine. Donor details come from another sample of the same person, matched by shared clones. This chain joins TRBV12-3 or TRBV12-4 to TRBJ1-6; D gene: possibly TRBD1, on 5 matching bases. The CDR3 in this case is CASSPREQGGASPLHF. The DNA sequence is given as TGTGCCAGCAGTCCCAGGGAGCAGGGAGGAGCTTCACCCCTCCACTTT.